These 6 T cell receptor beta chains came from one sample sequenced in a study of OX40 agonist ivuxolimab in advanced cancers. The method behind the library was the immunoSEQ multiplex PCR assay. As stored in TCRdb, this immuneACCESS dataset retains in-frame rearrangements with V and J assigned. A fraction of the clones does not appear; measured against another copy, unresolved V genes explain less than half of the discrepancy, and the remainder lacks a known reason. In all, the sample holds about 120,000 clones, and approximately 92% of those were seen once. The biggest ten clones account for about 0.55% of the sample. The input for sequencing was CD4+ or CD8+ T cells sorted from blood, taken in a trial of the OX40 agonist ivuxolimab. These receptors all stem from an adult with an advanced solid tumor such as melanoma, head and neck, liver or kidney cancer.

The chain couples TRBV7-6 to TRBJ2-7, with 8 bases fitting TRBD2. The germline V gene has CDR1 SGHVS and CDR2 FNYEAQ. Trimming cost V 2 bases and J 4 bases; bases outside gene matches: 7. This CDR3 contains 15 residues. The CDR3 sequence is CASSLLGTSSYEQYF. CDR3 in DNA: TGTGCCAGCAGCTTATTAGGGACTAGTTCATACGAGCAGTACTTC.

In its sample, this clone was seen once. V usage is TRBV7-8 and J usage is TRBJ1-1; D call uncertain. V lost 2 bases to trimming and J lost 1 base, with 5 bases between them. The germline V gene has CDR1 SGHVS and CDR2 FQNEAQ. This CDR3 comprises 13 residues. The CDR3 sequence: CASSLRENTEAFF. The CDR3 nucleotides are TGTGCCAGCAGCTTACGGGAGAACACTGAAGCTTTCTTT.

The chain joins TRBV5-1 to TRBJ1-2, with D maybe TRBD1 (5 bases). Between the trimmed V and J ends, which lost 0 bases and 13 bases, there was a span of 16 bases. The length of the CDR3 is 13 residues. CDR1 and CDR2 (germline): SGHRS, YFSETQ. In DNA form, the CDR3 reads TGCGCCAGCAGCTTGGGGGCTGGGACGGACATCACCTTC. Amino acids: CASSLGAGTDITF.

The chain employs TRBV10-2 and TRBJ1-5; D not certain. CDR3 size: 15 residues. Germline values: CDR1 WSHSY, CDR2 SAAADI. The V and J ends lost 7 bases and 0 bases respectively, with 13 bases between them. CDR3 nucleotide sequence: TGCGCCAGCAAGGAGCATTTAACTAGCAATCAGCCCCAGCATTTT. Encoded protein: CASKEHLTSNQPQHF.

CDR3 bases: TGTGCCAGCAGCTTAGGTCAGGGGGAGACCCAGTACTTC. Its protein product is CASSLGQGETQYF. The rearrangement links TRBV11-3 to TRBJ2-5; TRBD1 is a possible D gene (6 bases). V lost 1 base to trimming and J lost 5 bases, with 8 bases between them. This CDR3 comprises 13 residues. CDR1 and CDR2 from the germline V gene are SGHNT and YENEEA. Together with reference TRBV11-3 and TRBJ2-5, the CDR3 gives the full variable domain: EAGVVQSPRYKIIEKKQPVAFWCNPISGHNTLYWYLQNLGQGPELLIRYENEEAVDDSQLPKDRFSAERLKGVDSTLKIQPAELGDSAVYLCASSLGQGETQYFGPGTRLLVL.

This chain uses TRBV9 with TRBJ1-6, with 8 positions matching TRBD1. Trimming at V came to 4 bases and at J to 7 bases, leaving 10 bases not matched to a gene. There are 16 residues in the CDR3. CDR1 SGDLS and CDR2 YYNGEE come from the germline V gene. CDR3 sequence: CASSPSTGARNSPLHF. CDR3 in DNA: TGTGCCAGCAGCCCGTCGACAGGGGCTAGGAATTCACCCCTCCACTTT.